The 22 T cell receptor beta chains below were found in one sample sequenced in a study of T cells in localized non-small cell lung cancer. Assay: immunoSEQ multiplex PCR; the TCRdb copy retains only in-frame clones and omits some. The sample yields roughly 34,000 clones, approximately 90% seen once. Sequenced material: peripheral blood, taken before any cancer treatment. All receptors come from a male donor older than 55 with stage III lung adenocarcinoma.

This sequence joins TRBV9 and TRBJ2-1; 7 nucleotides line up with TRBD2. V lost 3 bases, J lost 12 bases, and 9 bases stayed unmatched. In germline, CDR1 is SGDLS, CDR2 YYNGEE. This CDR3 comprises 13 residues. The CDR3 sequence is CASSESGGGGQFF. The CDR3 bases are TGTGCCAGCAGCGAATCGGGGGGAGGAGGGCAGTTCTTC.

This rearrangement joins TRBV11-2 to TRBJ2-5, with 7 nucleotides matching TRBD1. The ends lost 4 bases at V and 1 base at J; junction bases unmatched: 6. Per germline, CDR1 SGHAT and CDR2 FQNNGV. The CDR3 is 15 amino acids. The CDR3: CASSSNTGVQETQYF. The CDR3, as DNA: TGTGCCAGCAGCTCCAATACAGGGGTCCAAGAGACCCAGTACTTC.

The CDR3 loop reads CSVGSQGNTGELFF. The CDR3 nucleotides are TGCAGCGTTGGATCCCAGGGCAACACCGGGGAGCTGTTTTTT. The chain employs TRBV29-1 and TRBJ2-2; possibly TRBD1 for D (5 bases). CDR1 is SQVTM, CDR2 ANQGSEA, per germline. Between the trimmed V and J ends, which lost 4 bases and 2 bases, there was a span of 11 bases. CDR3 length equals 14 residues.

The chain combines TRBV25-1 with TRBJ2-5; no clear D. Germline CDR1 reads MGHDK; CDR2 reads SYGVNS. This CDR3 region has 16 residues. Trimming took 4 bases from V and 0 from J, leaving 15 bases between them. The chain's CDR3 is CASSAGRPSYQETQYF. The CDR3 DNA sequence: TGTGCCAGCAGTGCTGGCAGACCCTCGTACCAAGAGACCCAGTACTTC. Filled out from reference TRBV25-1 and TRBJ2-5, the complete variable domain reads EADIYQTPRYLVIGTGKKITLECSQTMGHDKMYWYQQDPGMELHLIHYSYGVNSTEKGDLSSESTVSRIRTEHFPLTLESARPSHTSQYLCASSAGRPSYQETQYFGPGTRLLVL.

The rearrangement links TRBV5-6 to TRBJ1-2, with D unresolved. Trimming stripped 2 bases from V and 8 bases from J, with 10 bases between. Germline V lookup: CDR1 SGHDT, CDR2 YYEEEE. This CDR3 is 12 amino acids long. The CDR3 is CASSLNRLGYTF. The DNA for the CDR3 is TGTGCCAGCAGCTTAAATCGTCTCGGCTACACCTTC.

As DNA, the CDR3 is TGCAGCGTGGCGGAGGATGAAAAACTGTTTTTT. Translating it yields CSVAEDEKLFF. The rearrangement uses TRBV29-1 and TRBJ1-4; D remains unclear. V lost 6 bases, J lost 6 bases, and 8 bases lay in between. From germline, CDR1 is SQVTM and CDR2 ANQGSEA. The CDR3 runs to 11 residues.

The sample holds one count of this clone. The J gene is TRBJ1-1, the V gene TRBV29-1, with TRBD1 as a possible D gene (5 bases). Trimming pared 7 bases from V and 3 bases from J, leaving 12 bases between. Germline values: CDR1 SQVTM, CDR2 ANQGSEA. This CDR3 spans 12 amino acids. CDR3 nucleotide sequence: TGCAGCGCACAGGTTTCTCACACTGAAGCTTTCTTT. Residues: CSAQVSHTEAFF.

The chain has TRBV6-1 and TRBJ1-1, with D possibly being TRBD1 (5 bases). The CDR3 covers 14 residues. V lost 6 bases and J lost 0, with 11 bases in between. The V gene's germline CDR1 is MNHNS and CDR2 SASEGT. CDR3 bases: TGTGCCAGCAGACCAGGGTGGGTGAACACTGAAGCTTTCTTT. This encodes CASRPGWVNTEAFF.

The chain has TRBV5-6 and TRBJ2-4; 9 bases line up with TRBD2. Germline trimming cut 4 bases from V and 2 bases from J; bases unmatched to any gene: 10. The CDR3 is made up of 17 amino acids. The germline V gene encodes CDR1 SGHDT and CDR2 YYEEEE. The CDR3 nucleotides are TGTGCCAGCAGCGCCAGTCGGGCGGGAGGGCCCAAAAACATTCAGTACTTC. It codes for CASSASRAGGPKNIQYF.

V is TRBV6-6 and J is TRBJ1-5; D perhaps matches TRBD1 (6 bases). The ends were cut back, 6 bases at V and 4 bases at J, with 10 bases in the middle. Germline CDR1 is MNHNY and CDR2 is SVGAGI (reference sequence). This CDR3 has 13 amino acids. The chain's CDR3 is CASSTGRNQPQHF. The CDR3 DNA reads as TGTGCCAGCAGCACAGGGAGGAATCAGCCCCAGCATTTT.

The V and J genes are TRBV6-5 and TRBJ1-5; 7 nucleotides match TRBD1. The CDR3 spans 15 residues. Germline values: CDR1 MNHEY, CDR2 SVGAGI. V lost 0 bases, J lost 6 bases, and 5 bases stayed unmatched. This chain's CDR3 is CASSYSNRGRQPQHF. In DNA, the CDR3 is TGTGCCAGCAGTTACTCCAACAGGGGACGTCAGCCCCAGCATTTT.

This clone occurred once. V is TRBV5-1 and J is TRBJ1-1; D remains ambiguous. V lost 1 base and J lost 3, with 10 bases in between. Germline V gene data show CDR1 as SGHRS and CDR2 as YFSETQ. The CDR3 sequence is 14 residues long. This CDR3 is CASSLSGPDTEAFF. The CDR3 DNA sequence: TGCGCCAGCAGCTTGAGTGGGCCGGACACTGAAGCTTTCTTT. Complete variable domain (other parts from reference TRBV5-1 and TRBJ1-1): KAGVTQTPRYLIKTRGQQVTLSCSPISGHRSVSWYQQTPGQGLQFLFEYFSETQRNKGNFPGRFSGRQFSNSRSEMNVSTLELGDSALYLCASSLSGPDTEAFFGQGTRLTVV.

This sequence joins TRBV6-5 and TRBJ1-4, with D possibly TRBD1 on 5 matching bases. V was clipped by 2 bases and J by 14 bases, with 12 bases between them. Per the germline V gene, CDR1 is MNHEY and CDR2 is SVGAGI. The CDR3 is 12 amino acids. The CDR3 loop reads CASSYRGESLFF. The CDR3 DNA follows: TGTGCCAGCAGTTACCGGGGGGAAAGTCTGTTTTTT.

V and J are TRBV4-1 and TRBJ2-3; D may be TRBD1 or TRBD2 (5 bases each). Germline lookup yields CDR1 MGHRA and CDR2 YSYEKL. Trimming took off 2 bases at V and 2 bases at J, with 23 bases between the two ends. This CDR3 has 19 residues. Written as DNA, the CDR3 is TGCGCCAGCAGCCAACTAAGACGGGGCGGAAACCTATACACAGATACGCAGTATTTT. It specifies CASSQLRRGGNLYTDTQYF.

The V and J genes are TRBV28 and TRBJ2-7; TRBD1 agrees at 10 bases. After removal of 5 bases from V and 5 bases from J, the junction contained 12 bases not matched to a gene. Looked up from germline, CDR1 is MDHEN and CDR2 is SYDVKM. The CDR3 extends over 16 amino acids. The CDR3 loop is CASSAPPGQGLHEQYF. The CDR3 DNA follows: TGTGCCAGCAGTGCCCCTCCGGGACAGGGGCTCCACGAGCAGTACTTC.

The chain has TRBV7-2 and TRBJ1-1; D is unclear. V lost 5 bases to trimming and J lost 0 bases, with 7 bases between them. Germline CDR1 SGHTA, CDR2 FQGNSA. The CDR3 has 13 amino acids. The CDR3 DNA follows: TGTGCCAGCAGCGCCCCCCTGAACACTGAAGCTTTCTTT. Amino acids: CASSAPLNTEAFF. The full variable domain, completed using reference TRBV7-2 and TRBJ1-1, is GAGVSQSPSNKVTEKGKDVELRCDPISGHTALYWYRQSLGQGLEFLIYFQGNSAPDKSGLPSDRFSAERTGGSVSTLTIQRTQQEDSAVYLCASSAPLNTEAFFGQGTRLTVV.

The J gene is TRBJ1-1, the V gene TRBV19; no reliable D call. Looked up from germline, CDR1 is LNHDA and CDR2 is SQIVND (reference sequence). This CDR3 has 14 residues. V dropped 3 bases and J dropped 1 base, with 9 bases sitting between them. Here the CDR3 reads CASSIKTENTEAFF. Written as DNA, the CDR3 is TGTGCCAGTAGTATCAAGACGGAGAACACTGAAGCTTTCTTT.

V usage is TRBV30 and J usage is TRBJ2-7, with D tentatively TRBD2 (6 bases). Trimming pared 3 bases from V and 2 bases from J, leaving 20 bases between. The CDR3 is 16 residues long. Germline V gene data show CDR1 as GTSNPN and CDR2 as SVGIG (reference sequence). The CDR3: CAWSETQGRPPYEQYF. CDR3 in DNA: TGTGCCTGGAGCGAAACTCAAGGGAGGCCCCCCTACGAGCAGTACTTC.

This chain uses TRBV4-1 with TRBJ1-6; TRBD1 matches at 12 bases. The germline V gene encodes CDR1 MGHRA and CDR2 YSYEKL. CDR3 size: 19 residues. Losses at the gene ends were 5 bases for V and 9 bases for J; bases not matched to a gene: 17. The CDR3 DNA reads TGCGCCAGCAGCTCCGACCCTTACGGGGGACAGGGGGCACGTTCACCCCTCCACTTT. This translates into CASSSDPYGGQGARSPLHF.

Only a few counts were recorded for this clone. The CDR3 reads CASSLSSASHVQFF. The CDR3 bases are TGTGCCAGCAGCTTATCCTCGGCTTCTCATGTGCAGTTCTTC. This chain connects TRBV7-9 to TRBJ2-1; D uncertain. Trimming stripped 2 bases from V and 12 bases from J, with 17 bases between. CDR3 length: 14 residues. The V gene's germline CDR1 is SEHNR and CDR2 FQNEAQ (reference sequence).

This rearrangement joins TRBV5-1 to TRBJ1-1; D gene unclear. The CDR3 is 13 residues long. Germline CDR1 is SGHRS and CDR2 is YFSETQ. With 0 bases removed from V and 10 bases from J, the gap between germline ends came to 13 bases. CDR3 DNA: TGCGCCAGCAGCTTGGGAAGAGTATCGGGAGCTTTCTTT. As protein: CASSLGRVSGAFF.

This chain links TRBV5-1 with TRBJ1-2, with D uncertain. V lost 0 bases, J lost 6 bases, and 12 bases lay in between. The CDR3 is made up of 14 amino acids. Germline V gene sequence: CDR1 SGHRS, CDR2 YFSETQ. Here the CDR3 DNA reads TGCGCCAGCAGCTTGGGATGGGAAAACCATGGCTACACCTTC. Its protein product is CASSLGWENHGYTF.